A single sample is the source of the 30 T cell receptor beta chains below, sequenced in a study of shared clonotypes between healthy human individuals (TCRdb year 2020). Preparation of the library involved the immunoSEQ multiplex PCR assay. TCRdb holds this immuneACCESS table with in-frame rearrangements only. Some clones are missing; in checked studies, unresolved V genes explain under half, and the rest has no known cause. In this sample the table shows roughly 720,000 clones, about 90% of which occur a single time. The top ten hold 34% of the sample. Material: memory CD8+ T cells from PBMCs. The meaning of the sample's cell subset or site label: CD45RO+ cells pooled with CCR7-negative TemRA cells. Receptors were obtained from a man between 18 and 35 years old in good health. Some clones in this sample may be carry-over from other donors' samples.

Points on this clone: This CDR3 is also generated by other DNA sequences in the sample. This chain links TRBV9 with TRBJ2-7; 9 bases match TRBD2. This CDR3 is 15 amino acids long. CDR1 and CDR2 from the germline V gene are SGDLS and YYNGEE. Trimming took 3 bases from V and 2 from J; bases not matched to a gene: 6. The CDR3 DNA reads TGTGCCAGCAGCGCCGGGCTAGCGGGAACCTACGAGCAGTACTTC. Translating gives CASSAGLAGTYEQYF.

The chain is built from TRBV11-2 and TRBJ2-7; unclear D gene. CDR1 and CDR2 from the germline V gene are SGHAT and FQNNGV. V shed 1 base and J shed 6 bases, with 10 bases lying between them. This CDR3 comprises 13 residues. The CDR3 region is CASSLGPLGEQYF. CDR3 sequence (DNA): TGTGCCAGCAGCTTAGGTCCTTTGGGCGAGCAGTACTTC.

The genes are TRBV29-1 and TRBJ2-7; TRBD1 agrees at 8 bases. Looked up from germline, CDR1 is SQVTM and CDR2 is ANQGSEA. V lost 6 bases and J lost 4; bases outside the gene matches: 11. The length of the CDR3 is 14 residues. The CDR3 region has the DNA TGCAGCGTCCTAGCTGGACAGGGTACTTACGAGCAGTACTTC. Its protein product is CSVLAGQGTYEQYF.

This rearrangement joins TRBV6-4 to TRBJ2-2; D is ambiguous. The CDR3 has 16 residues. V lost 4 bases, J lost 0 bases, and 12 bases lay in between. The germline V gene has CDR1 MRHNA and CDR2 SNTAGT. CDR3 loop: CASSVVLITNTGELFF. CDR3 DNA: TGTGCCAGCAGTGTGGTTCTCATAACGAACACCGGGGAGCTGTTTTTT.

This clone was recorded only once. V is TRBV27 and J is TRBJ1-1; 8 bases are shared with TRBD1. CDR1 and CDR2 (germline): MNHEY, SMNVEV (reference sequence). This CDR3 contains 15 residues. V was clipped by 5 bases and J by 3 bases; unmatched bases: 8. DNA of the CDR3: TGTGCCAGCAGTCCCTGGACAGGGAGGGACACTGAAGCTTTCTTT. This encodes CASSPWTGRDTEAFF.

The chain links TRBV27 to TRBJ2-3; possible D gene TRBD1, 5 bases. CDR3 size: 18 residues. V lost 1 base, J lost 1 base, and 18 bases lay in between. Germline CDR1 and CDR2: MNHEY and SMNVEV (reference sequence). The CDR3 loop is CASSLLSFSLGGTDTQYF. CDR3 DNA: TGTGCCAGCAGTTTATTGTCTTTTTCTTTAGGGGGCACAGATACGCAGTATTTT.

This clone was observed a handful of times. The chain is built from TRBV2 and TRBJ1-3, with unresolved D. Germline values: CDR1 SNHLY, CDR2 FYNNEI. The CDR3 runs 12 residues. The V end lost 4 bases, the J end lost 5 bases, and 6 bases lay between the germline ends. The CDR3 loop is CASSGDRNTIYF. The DNA of the CDR3 is TGTGCCAGCAGTGGGGATAGAAACACCATATATTTT.

The chain links TRBV10-3 to TRBJ1-1, with 8 nucleotides matching TRBD1. The CDR3 sequence is 17 residues long. Per the germline V gene, CDR1 is ENHRY and CDR2 is SYGVKD. J gave up 1 base and V 4 bases, and 11 bases lay outside the gene matches. The CDR3 region is CAISVTSRGQPNTEAFF. The CDR3 DNA reads TGTGCCATCAGTGTAACCTCCAGGGGGCAGCCGAACACTGAAGCTTTCTTT.

The chain uses TRBV28 and TRBJ2-5, with 8 bases lining up with TRBD2. The junction had 6 bases not matched to a gene; V was cut back by 6 bases and J by 3 bases. CDR3 size: 14 residues. Germline loops: CDR1 MDHEN, CDR2 SYDVKM. CDR3 coding DNA: TGTGCCAGCAGGCCCGGGGGGGCGAAAGAGACCCAGTACTTC. It encodes CASRPGGAKETQYF.

This chain uses TRBV28 with TRBJ2-5, with a tentative D call TRBD1 (5 bases). This CDR3 has 16 amino acids. V lost 4 bases to trimming and J lost 4 bases, with 19 bases between them. Germline lookup yields CDR1 MDHEN and CDR2 SYDVKM. The chain's CDR3 is CASSSYETETRETQYF. As DNA, the CDR3 is TGTGCCAGCAGTTCCTACGAGACAGAAACCCGAGAGACCCAGTACTTC.

The chain joins TRBV11-2 to TRBJ2-5; 7 bases map to TRBD2. The V gene end was trimmed by 7 bases and the J gene end by 2 bases; junction bases not matched to a gene: 10. The CDR3 sequence is 15 residues long. Germline-derived CDR1 and CDR2 are SGHAT and FQNNGV. CDR3 nucleotide sequence: TGTGCCAGCAACTATGCGGGGGAGTTTCAAGAGACCCAGTACTTC. Encoded protein: CASNYAGEFQETQYF.

The chain combines TRBV7-8 with TRBJ2-2, with 7 nucleotides matching TRBD2. Germline CDR1 and CDR2: SGHVS and FQNEAQ. The V gene end was trimmed by 3 bases and the J gene end by 4 bases; junction bases not matched to a gene: 2. The CDR3 has 14 residues. In nucleotides, the CDR3 is TGTGCCAGCAGCTTGGGAGGGGTCACCGGGGAGCTGTTTTTT. Its protein is CASSLGGVTGELFF.

This CDR3 is CASSETGTYPVEQYF. The CDR3 DNA reads TGTGCCAGCAGTGAAACCGGGACGTACCCTGTCGAGCAGTACTTC. The rearrangement uses TRBV6-1 and TRBJ2-7; possibly TRBD1 or TRBD2 for D (5 bases each). The V end lost 2 bases, the J end lost 6 bases, and 17 bases lay between the germline ends. CDR1 MNHNS and CDR2 SASEGT come from the germline V gene. The CDR3 is 15 residues long.

CDR3: CASSLNWGSRIYEQYF. DNA of the CDR3: TGTGCCAGCAGTTTGAATTGGGGTAGTCGGATCTACGAGCAGTACTTC. The chain carries TRBV27 and TRBJ2-7; D unresolved. The V gene lost 3 bases and the J gene lost 3 bases, with 18 bases spanning the gap. The germline V gene encodes CDR1 MNHEY and CDR2 SMNVEV (reference sequence). CDR3 length: 16 amino acids.

The rearrangement uses TRBV7-2 and TRBJ2-5; TRBD2 might be the D (6 bases). Trimming took off 5 bases at V and 8 bases at J, with 18 bases between the two ends. This CDR3 spans 14 amino acids. The germline V gene encodes CDR1 SGHTA and CDR2 FQGNSA. The CDR3 DNA reads as TGTGCCAGCAGCGCGGGACGGAGCCTGGCCACCCAGTACTTC. This sequence encodes CASSAGRSLATQYF.

The rearrangement uses TRBV28 and TRBJ1-2, with D perhaps TRBD1 (6 bases). The CDR3 sequence is 15 residues long. The germline V and J ends were trimmed by 10 bases and 5 bases, with 23 bases remaining between them. CDR1 and CDR2 (germline): MDHEN, SYDVKM. The CDR3: CATSGDTYTGYGYTF. DNA for the CDR3: TGTGCCACCTCAGGGGACACCTACACCGGGTATGGCTACACCTTC.

This chain connects TRBV7-2 to TRBJ2-7, with 12 bases fitting TRBD2. Germline values: CDR1 SGHTA, CDR2 FQGNSA. The CDR3 is made up of 13 amino acids. J gave up 9 bases and V 5 bases, and 5 bases lay outside the gene matches. The CDR3 DNA sequence: TGTGCCAGCAGCCCTAGCGGGAGGGCCCTGCAGTACTTC. This sequence encodes CASSPSGRALQYF.

This clone was seen a single time. The chain employs TRBV28 and TRBJ2-7; 7 bases match TRBD1. This CDR3 spans 13 amino acids. The germline V gene encodes CDR1 MDHEN and CDR2 SYDVKM. The V gene end was trimmed by 3 bases and the J gene end by 6 bases; junction bases not matched to a gene: 5. The CDR3 region has the DNA TGTGCCAGCAGTTTTGGTGCAGGGGGCGAGCAGTACTTC. Translation gives CASSFGAGGEQYF.

The chain uses TRBV25-1 and TRBJ2-7; perhaps D is TRBD1 or TRBD2 (5 bases each). CDR1 is MGHDK and CDR2 is SYGVNS in the germline V gene. CDR3 length: 14 residues. V was cut by 7 bases and J by 5 bases, with 18 bases left in between. The DNA of the CDR3 is TGTGCCAGCACCGAGTATGGGGACCACAACGAGCAGTACTTC. Translated: CASTEYGDHNEQYF.

The V gene is TRBV28, the J gene TRBJ2-6; D might be TRBD1 or TRBD2, each matching 5 bases. Germline V CDR1 and CDR2: MDHEN, SYDVKM. V lost 8 bases, J lost 0 bases, and 8 bases lay in between. The CDR3 runs 14 residues. CDR3 DNA sequence: TGTGCCAGCCGAGGGGTCTCTGGGGCCAACGTCCTGACTTTC. It specifies CASRGVSGANVLTF.

The rearrangement uses TRBV7-2 and TRBJ1-5; 8 positions match TRBD1. The V gene's germline CDR1 is SGHTA and CDR2 FQGNSA. The CDR3 has 16 amino acids. With V trimmed by 6 bases and J by 1 base, 8 bases remained unmatched. The CDR3 nucleotides are TGTGCCAGCAGTTTACAGGGGGGAAACAGCAATCAGCCCCAGCATTTT. It codes for CASSLQGGNSNQPQHF.

The chain combines TRBV5-1 with TRBJ2-1; tentative D call: TRBD2 (5 bases). The CDR3 has 14 residues. V was trimmed by 4 bases and J by 3 bases, leaving 11 bases between them. Germline V gene data show CDR1 as SGHRS and CDR2 as YFSETQ. Here the CDR3 reads CASSGGFGYNEQFF. CDR3 sequence (DNA): TGCGCCAGCAGCGGAGGTTTTGGCTACAATGAGCAGTTCTTC.

A single count supports this clone. The V call is TRBV4-1, the J call TRBJ1-4, with TRBD1 matching 9 bases. The CDR3 contains 15 residues. Germline lookup yields CDR1 MGHRA and CDR2 YSYEKL. Trimming cost V 4 bases and J 10 bases; bases outside gene matches: 10. CDR3 amino acids: CASSLRQGEGGKLFF. DNA of the CDR3: TGCGCCAGCAGCCTTCGACAGGGGGAAGGTGGAAAACTGTTTTTT.

This clone showed up just once. The chain joins TRBV10-3 to TRBJ2-3, with D maybe TRBD1 (7 bases). The CDR3 totals 14 residues. From germline, CDR1 is ENHRY and CDR2 SYGVKD. The V end lost 11 bases, the J end lost 4 bases, and 19 bases lay between the germline ends. CDR3 protein: CASSGGTVADTQYF. In nucleotides, the CDR3 is TGTGCCTCCAGTGGGGGGACAGTTGCAGATACGCAGTATTTT.

The chain combines TRBV7-9 with TRBJ2-1; D gene ambiguous. Per germline, CDR1 SEHNR and CDR2 FQNEAQ (reference sequence). V was cut by 7 bases and J by 8 bases, with 15 bases left in between. The CDR3 is 13 residues long. Written as DNA, the CDR3 is TGTGCCAGCACCCTAGGCCGAGTATATGAGCAGTTCTTC. Translating it yields CASTLGRVYEQFF.

The chain combines TRBV29-1 with TRBJ1-2, with D unclear. Trimming took 5 bases from V and 3 from J, leaving 7 bases between them. The CDR3 extends over 11 amino acids. Germline loops: CDR1 SQVTM, CDR2 ANQGSEA. The CDR3 sequence: CSVYSHYGYTF. The CDR3 DNA reads TGCAGCGTTTACAGTCACTATGGCTACACCTTC.

This rearrangement joins TRBV19 to TRBJ1-1; D gene ambiguous. Germline CDR1 LNHDA, CDR2 SQIVND (reference sequence). The ends were cut back, 4 bases at V and 5 bases at J, with 14 bases in the middle. This CDR3 comprises 14 residues. CDR3 protein: CASSRMVLGTEAFF. The CDR3, as DNA: TGTGCCAGTAGTAGAATGGTCTTAGGGACTGAAGCTTTCTTT.

This clone occurred once. A read error may account for a junction end that differs from germline. This sequence joins TRBV9 and TRBJ2-1, with TRBD1 identical over 7 bases. Per germline, CDR1 SGDLS and CDR2 YYNGEE. CDR3 length: 14 residues. CDR3 sequence: CASSGTGSYDEQFF. The CDR3 DNA follows: TGTGCCAGCAGCGGGACAGGCTCCTACGATGAGCAGTTCTTC.

The chain is built from TRBV7-8 and TRBJ1-1, with D maybe TRBD1 (5 bases). V gave up 3 bases and J gave up 4 bases, with 12 bases separating them. The CDR3 covers 14 residues. Germline CDR1 SGHVS, CDR2 FQNEAQ. The CDR3 sequence: CASSFGAGGTEAFF. The CDR3 DNA reads TGTGCCAGCAGCTTCGGGGCGGGGGGCACTGAAGCTTTCTTT.

The chain joins TRBV15 to TRBJ1-1, with unresolved D. The CDR3 loop spans 13 amino acids. Per the germline V gene, CDR1 is LNHNV and CDR2 is YYDKDF (reference sequence). The V and J ends lost 1 base and 1 base respectively, with 4 bases between them. The chain's CDR3 is CATSRVENTEAFF. CDR3 nucleotides: TGTGCCACCAGCAGAGTGGAGAACACTGAAGCTTTCTTT.